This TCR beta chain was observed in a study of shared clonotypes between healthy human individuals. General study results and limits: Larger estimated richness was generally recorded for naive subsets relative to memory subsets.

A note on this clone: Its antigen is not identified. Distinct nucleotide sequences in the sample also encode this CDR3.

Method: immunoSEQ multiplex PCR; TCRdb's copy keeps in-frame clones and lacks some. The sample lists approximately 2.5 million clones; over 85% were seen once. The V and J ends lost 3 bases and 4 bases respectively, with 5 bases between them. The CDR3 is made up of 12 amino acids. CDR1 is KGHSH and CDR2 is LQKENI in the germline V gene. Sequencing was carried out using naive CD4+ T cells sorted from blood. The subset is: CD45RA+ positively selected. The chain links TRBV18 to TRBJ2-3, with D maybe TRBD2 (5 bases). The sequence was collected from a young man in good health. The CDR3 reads CASSPGADTQYF. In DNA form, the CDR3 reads TGTGCCAGCTCACCGGGAGCAGATACGCAGTATTTT. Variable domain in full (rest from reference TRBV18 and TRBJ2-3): NAGVMQNPRHLVRRRGQEARLRCSPMKGHSHVYWYRQLPEEGLKFMVYLQKENIIDESGMPKERFSAEFPKEGPSILRIQQVVRGDSAAYFCASSPGADTQYFGPGTRLTVL.